This TCR beta chain was captured in a study of T-cell reconstitution after alpha-beta-depleted transplantation in children. The CDR3 sequence is 14 residues long. The V gene end was trimmed by 0 bases and the J gene end by 6 bases; junction bases not matched to a gene: 0. Germline V gene lookup returns CDR1 KGHDR and CDR2 SFDVKD. In its sample, this clonotype was seen many times. Library preparation (for TCRbeta) was performed with unique molecular identifiers. TCRdb re-called the PCR reads through MiXCR, storing one row per CDR3 protein. The repertoire includes about 230,000 distinct CDR3 sequences, 9.7% of them detected once, and about 4.8% sits in the top ten.

This sequence originates from a human donor who donated a stem cell graft to a child with SCID. The material was PBMCs from the stem cell graft donor, obtained from the stem cell graft. V usage is TRBV24-1 and J usage is TRBJ2-1; TRBD1 matches at 8 bases. The CDR3 bases are TGTGCCACCAGTGATTTGCAGGGGGCCAATGAGCAGTTCTTC. Translated: CATSDLQGANEQFF.